This T cell receptor (beta chain) was identified in a study of CD8 T cell repertoires and HIV-1 epitope variants. Study details: T cells were stimulated with Twenty-five Gag and Nef peptides separately. 1M T cells were kept uncultured as a baseline.

The germline CDR1 and CDR2 sequences are SGHVS and FNYEAQ. V gave up 0 bases and J gave up 3 bases; unmatched junction bases: 7. The CDR3 is 17 amino acids. Sequencing of TCR beta CDR3 used immunoSEQ survey depth. The method was immunoSEQ multiplex PCR; TCRdb's version includes in-frame clones alone and lacks a portion of them. The data show 6,800 or so clones, approximately 60% seen once. Findings and caveats of the study: The TAALDMSHF plasma variant had no responses, unlike KF9 (about 5 clonotypes) and HW9 (one).

Concerning this clone itself: The antigen is unknown.

This TCR was sampled from a male donor with HIV. V and J are TRBV7-6 and TRBJ1-4; 7 nucleotides match TRBD1. The sequencing sample was made of cultured CD8+ T cells derived from PBMCs. The CDR3 nucleotides read TGTGCCAGCAGCTTAGCAGTGACCGGGACAGCTAATGAAAAACTGTTTTTT. It specifies CASSLAVTGTANEKLFF.